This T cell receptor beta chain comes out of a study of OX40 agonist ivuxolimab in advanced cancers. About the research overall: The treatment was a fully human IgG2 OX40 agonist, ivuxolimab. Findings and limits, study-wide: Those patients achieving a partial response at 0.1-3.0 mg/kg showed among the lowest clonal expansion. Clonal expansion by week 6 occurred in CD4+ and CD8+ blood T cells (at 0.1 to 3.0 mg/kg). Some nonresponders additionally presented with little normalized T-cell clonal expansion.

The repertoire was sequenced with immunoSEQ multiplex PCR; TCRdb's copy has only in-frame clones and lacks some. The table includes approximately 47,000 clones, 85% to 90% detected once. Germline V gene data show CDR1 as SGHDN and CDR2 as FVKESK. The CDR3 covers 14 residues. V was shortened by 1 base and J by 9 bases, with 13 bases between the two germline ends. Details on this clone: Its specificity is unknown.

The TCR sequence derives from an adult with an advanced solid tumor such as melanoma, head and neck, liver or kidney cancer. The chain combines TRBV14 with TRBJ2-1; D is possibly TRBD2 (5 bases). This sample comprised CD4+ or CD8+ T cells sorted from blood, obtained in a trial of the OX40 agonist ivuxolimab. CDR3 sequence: CASSQVPSSVEQFF. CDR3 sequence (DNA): TGTGCCAGCAGCCAAGTACCTAGCTCGGTTGAGCAGTTCTTC. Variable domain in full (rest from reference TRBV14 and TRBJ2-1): EAGVTQFPSHSVIEKGQTVTLRCDPISGHDNLYWYRRVMGKEIKFLLHFVKESKQDESGMPNNRFLAERTGGTYSTLKVQPAELEDSGVYFCASSQVPSSVEQFFGPGTRLTVL.